The TCR beta chain under discussion was sequenced for a study of blood T cell repertoires in COVID-19. Repertoires were generated with immunoSEQ multiplex PCR, while TCRdb's copy carries only in-frame clones and drops some. The data contain around 130,000 clones, around 80% of them singletons. The CDR3 contains 12 residues. The V gene lost 7 bases and the J gene lost 2 bases, with 7 bases spanning the gap. CDR1 and CDR2 (germline): SNHLY, FYNNEI. This chain connects TRBV2 to TRBJ2-3, with D unclear. Sequenced material: peripheral blood. The receptor was isolated from a human donor in a cohort sampled during active COVID-19. CDR3 sequence (DNA): TGTGCCAGCAAAGAGTCCACAGATACGCAGTATTTT. Translated: CASKESTDTQYF.